One sample yielded the 29 T cell receptor beta chains listed below, sequenced in a study of T-cell memory formation after mild COVID-19. In TCRdb, the 5' RACE reads were re-called with MiXCR into one record per CDR3 protein. The sample has 380,000 or so distinct CDR3 sequences, approximately 14% seen once. Source material: PBMCs or a T cell subset sorted from them (not recorded which). Receptors originate from a man aged 18-30 years who had mild COVID-19 (a few samples of this study predate the infection). Cell type and time point are not known.

This clonotype was counted between two and nine times. J is TRBJ1-1 and V is TRBV29-1, with 7 bases fitting TRBD1. With V trimmed by 6 bases and J by 2 bases, 9 bases remained unmatched. Per the germline V gene, CDR1 is SQVTM and CDR2 is ANQGSEA. The CDR3 is 14 residues long. In DNA, the CDR3 is TGCAGCGTGCGACCTACAGGGGCCAACACTGAAGCTTTCTTT. It is translated as CSVRPTGANTEAFF. The full variable domain, rest sourced from reference TRBV29-1 and TRBJ1-1, is SAVISQKPSRDICQRGTSLTIQCQVDSQVTMMFWYRQQPGQSLTLIATANQGSEATYESGFVIDKFPISRPNLTFSTLTVSNMSPEDSSIYLCSVRPTGANTEAFFGQGTRLTVV.

V is TRBV5-4 and J is TRBJ1-5, with a possible D match to TRBD1 (5 bases). Trimming left V 1 base short and J 3 bases short, with 8 bases between. This CDR3 comprises 14 residues. The germline gives CDR1 SGHNT, CDR2 YYREEE (reference sequence). This CDR3 reads CASSLQGTNQPQHF. The CDR3 nucleotides are TGTGCCAGCAGCTTGCAAGGGACCAATCAGCCCCAGCATTTT. The whole variable domain, remainder taken from reference TRBV5-4 and TRBJ1-5, is ETGVTQSPTHLIKTRGQQVTLRCSSQSGHNTVSWYQQALGQGPQFIFQYYREEENGRGNFPPRFSGLQFPNYSSELNVNALELDDSALYLCASSLQGTNQPQHFGDGTRLSIL.

This chain uses TRBV6-1 with TRBJ2-1, with D perhaps TRBD2 (6 bases). The germline V gene encodes CDR1 MNHNS and CDR2 SASEGT. V shed 8 bases and J shed 6 bases, with 14 bases lying between them. This CDR3 is built from 13 residues. CDR3 coding DNA: TGTGCCAGCGGGACGGGGGTTAGCAATGAGCAGTTCTTC. This sequence encodes CASGTGVSNEQFF.

V is TRBV5-1 and J is TRBJ1-2, with 9 nucleotides matching TRBD1. The CDR3 sequence is 13 residues long. The ends lost 1 base at V and 8 bases at J; junction bases unmatched: 3. Germline CDR1 is SGHRS and CDR2 is YFSETQ. The CDR3 DNA reads TGCGCCAGCAGCTTGACAGGGGGCGAGGGCTACACCTTC. Translating gives CASSLTGGEGYTF.

At least ten counts were recorded for this clonotype. The CDR3 region has the DNA TGTGCCAGCAGTTTTCGACAGGGGAGAGCCAAAAACATTCAGTACTTC. Amino acids: CASSFRQGRAKNIQYF. The V call is TRBV12-3 or TRBV12-4, the J call TRBJ2-4, with 8 bases aligning to TRBD1. V gave up 3 bases and J gave up 0 bases; unmatched junction bases: 4. CDR3 size: 16 residues.

The chain couples TRBV7-2 to TRBJ1-4, with a possible D match to TRBD1 (6 bases). Trimming shortened V by 1 base and J by 11 bases, and 11 bases separated the two germline ends. This CDR3 region has 13 residues. From germline, CDR1 is SGHTA and CDR2 FQGNSA. CDR3 in amino acids: CASSLDPGQKLFF. The CDR3 DNA reads TGTGCCAGCAGCTTAGATCCCGGACAGAAACTGTTTTTT. Looking up the rest from reference TRBV7-2 and TRBJ1-4 gives the full variable domain: GAGVSQSPSNKVTEKGKDVELRCDPISGHTALYWYRQSLGQGLEFLIYFQGNSAPDKSGLPSDRFSAERTGGSVSTLTIQRTQQEDSAVYLCASSLDPGQKLFFGSGTQLSVL.

The chain combines TRBV29-1 with TRBJ1-2; no reliable D call. V was trimmed by 5 bases and J by 4 bases, leaving 14 bases between them. Germline lookup yields CDR1 SQVTM and CDR2 ANQGSEA. This CDR3 region has 13 residues. DNA for the CDR3: TGCAGCGTTCGCACAGCGGGCACCTATGGCTACACCTTC. Amino acid sequence: CSVRTAGTYGYTF. Supplemented by reference TRBV29-1 and TRBJ1-2, the full variable domain reads SAVISQKPSRDICQRGTSLTIQCQVDSQVTMMFWYRQQPGQSLTLIATANQGSEATYESGFVIDKFPISRPNLTFSTLTVSNMSPEDSSIYLCSVRTAGTYGYTFGSGTRLTVV.

This clonotype was counted a few times. The V gene is TRBV20-1, the J gene TRBJ2-5; 12 bases match TRBD2. With 6 bases clipped from V and 5 bases from J, the junction kept 7 bases outside the gene matches. The germline CDR1 and CDR2 sequences are DFQATT and SNEGSKA (reference sequence). The CDR3 runs 14 residues. The CDR3 reads CSAIRTSGVETQYF. CDR3 nucleotide sequence: TGCAGTGCCATCAGGACTAGCGGGGTTGAGACCCAGTACTTC.

This clonotype was observed a handful of times. CDR3 sequence reads: CASSLEGRDEQYF. The CDR3 DNA reads TGTGCCAGCAGCCTCGAGGGACGAGACGAGCAGTACTTC. The V gene is TRBV7-3, the J gene TRBJ2-7; D is possibly TRBD1 or TRBD2 (5 bases each). V lost 5 bases, J lost 5 bases, and 13 bases lay in between. The CDR3 extends over 13 amino acids. From germline, CDR1 is SGHTA and CDR2 FQGTGA.

This clonotype was counted between two and nine times. This chain joins TRBV9 and TRBJ2-7, with D possibly matching TRBD1 (5 bases). The CDR3 consists of 14 residues. Germline CDR1 reads SGDLS; CDR2 reads YYNGEE. V was cut by 5 bases and J by 4 bases, with 16 bases left in between. CDR3 in DNA: TGTGCCAGCAGTGGTGGTAGGGGTGAGTACGAGCAGTACTTC. Encoded protein: CASSGGRGEYEQYF.

This clonotype was observed a few times. The chain is built from TRBV12-3 or TRBV12-4 and TRBJ1-1; tentatively, D is TRBD1 (5 bases). Trimming shortened V by 7 bases and J by 4 bases, and 16 bases separated the two germline ends. This CDR3 spans 14 amino acids. The CDR3 sequence is CASNWGGGTTEAFF. CDR3 bases: TGTGCCAGCAACTGGGGGGGTGGAACCACTGAAGCTTTCTTT.

V usage is TRBV4-3 and J usage is TRBJ1-2; D gene unclear. The germline CDR1 and CDR2 sequences are LGHNA and YSLEER. The CDR3 contains 15 residues. DNA for the CDR3: TGCGCACTCATTGGCACATCTGATATTAACTATGGCTACACCTTC. It translates to CALIGTSDINYGYTF.

CDR3 bases: TGCAGCACCCTGGGTACTAGCGGGAGCAGGGAGCAGTTCTTC. Translated: CSTLGTSGSREQFF. This chain connects TRBV29-1 to TRBJ2-1; TRBD2 aligns across 11 bases. CDR1 and CDR2 (germline): SQVTM, ANQGSEA. The CDR3 has 14 residues. The ends lost 8 bases at V and 10 bases at J; junction bases unmatched: 13.

This clonotype has only a few counts. The chain's CDR3 is CASSQEDRDSYNEQFF. The CDR3 DNA is TGTGCCAGCAGCCAAGAGGACAGGGACTCCTACAATGAGCAGTTCTTC. V gene TRBV3-1 combines with J gene TRBJ2-1, with TRBD1 identical over 8 bases. The V gene's germline CDR1 is LGHDT and CDR2 YNNKEL (reference sequence). This CDR3 comprises 16 residues. The V segment lost 0 bases and the J segment 0 bases; nucleotides outside the gene matches: 1.

V gene TRBV5-1 combines with J gene TRBJ1-1; D remains unclear. The CDR3 sequence is 14 residues long. The V end was cut by 2 bases, the J end by 3 bases, with 11 bases between. Germline assignment: CDR1 SGHRS and CDR2 YFSETQ. The CDR3 reads CASSFGSSDTEAFF. CDR3 sequence (DNA): TGCGCCAGCAGCTTCGGGTCATCGGACACTGAAGCTTTCTTT.

The table lists this clonotype with a few counts. The chain joins TRBV5-1 to TRBJ2-1; D is uncertain. The germline V gene encodes CDR1 SGHRS and CDR2 YFSETQ. The length of the CDR3 is 11 residues. V lost 5 bases, J lost 9 bases, and 9 bases lay in between. CDR3 residues: CASRWVGEQFF. The CDR3 DNA is TGCGCCAGCAGGTGGGTTGGTGAGCAGTTCTTC. The full variable domain, in which reference TRBV5-1 and TRBJ2-1 provide the parts outside the CDR3, is KAGVTQTPRYLIKTRGQQVTLSCSPISGHRSVSWYQQTPGQGLQFLFEYFSETQRNKGNFPGRFSGRQFSNSRSEMNVSTLELGDSALYLCASRWVGEQFFGPGTRLTVL.

Turning to this clonotype: One end of the junction does not line up with germline, which may come from a read error. The rearrangement links TRBV7-7 to TRBJ2-3; TRBD2 aligns across 9 bases. This CDR3 contains 19 residues. Per germline, CDR1 SSHAT and CDR2 FNYEAQ (reference sequence). The CDR3 region has the DNA TGTGCTAGCAGCTTAGGTGGGCGGGGGGGCCGCCCTAGCACAGATACGCAGTATTTT. Residues: CASSLGGRGGRPSTDTQYF.

The chain employs TRBV6-6 and TRBJ2-5; 7 bases map to TRBD1. V lost 4 bases, J lost 2 bases, and 4 bases stayed unmatched. From germline, CDR1 is MNHNY and CDR2 SVGAGI (reference sequence). This CDR3 is built from 14 residues. CDR3 in DNA: TGTGCCAGCAGTTCCGGACAGGCGCAAGAGACCCAGTACTTC. Translated, it gives CASSSGQAQETQYF.

V is TRBV27 and J is TRBJ1-5; D is perhaps TRBD1 (6 bases). Trimming took 9 bases from V and 3 from J, leaving 18 bases between them. The CDR3 loop spans 15 amino acids. Germline V gene sequence: CDR1 MNHEY, CDR2 SMNVEV (reference sequence). This chain's CDR3 is CASAPTGGFNQPQHF. CDR3 sequence (DNA): TGTGCCAGTGCTCCGACGGGGGGCTTCAATCAGCCCCAGCATTTT.

This clonotype was observed a few times. This chain joins TRBV29-1 and TRBJ2-7; 12 nucleotides match TRBD1. Germline-derived CDR1 and CDR2 are SQVTM and ANQGSEA. V gave up 7 bases and J gave up 6 bases; unmatched junction bases: 4. The CDR3 runs 12 residues. In DNA, the CDR3 is TGCAGCGGGGGACAGGGGGCCAGCGAGCAGTACTTC. Translating it yields CSGGQGASEQYF.

The chain recombines TRBV28 with TRBJ1-5; D is perhaps TRBD1 (5 bases). V was pared by 5 bases and J by 7 bases, with 15 bases between. Germline CDR1 reads MDHEN; CDR2 reads SYDVKM. This CDR3 is 14 amino acids long. The CDR3 DNA reads as TGTGCCAGCAGTCCCCCGGCAGGGTGGCAGCCCCAGCATTTT. Translation: CASSPPAGWQPQHF.

This clonotype was counted between two and nine times. This chain connects TRBV7-2 to TRBJ1-5; possibly TRBD1 for D (6 bases). The CDR3 contains 16 residues. Germline loops: CDR1 SGHTA, CDR2 FQGNSA. Between the trimmed V and J ends, which lost 2 bases and 7 bases, there was a span of 18 bases. The CDR3 loop reads CASSLLPGGGRQPQHF. CDR3 sequence (DNA): TGTGCCAGCAGCTTATTACCTGGGGGGGGCAGGCAGCCCCAGCATTTT.

This clonotype came up a few times. This chain links TRBV5-1 with TRBJ2-3; 13 bases fit TRBD2. The ends lost 4 bases at V and 6 bases at J; junction bases unmatched: 8. Germline V lookup: CDR1 SGHRS, CDR2 YFSETQ. The CDR3 extends over 16 amino acids. CDR3 nucleotide sequence: TGCGCCAGCAGCCTCCTTGCGGGACTAGCGGGGGATACGCAGTATTTT. Its translation: CASSLLAGLAGDTQYF.

The rearrangement joins TRBV27 to TRBJ1-2; no definite D call. The CDR3 consists of 15 residues. Between the trimmed V and J ends, which lost 0 bases and 5 bases, there was a span of 13 bases. The V gene's germline CDR1 is MNHEY and CDR2 SMNVEV (reference sequence). Here the CDR3 reads CASSLSGGGYYGYTF. The CDR3 coding sequence is TGTGCCAGCAGTTTATCGGGTGGAGGTTATTATGGCTACACCTTC.

The chain is built from TRBV6-5 and TRBJ2-3; 9 nucleotides line up with TRBD1. The J segment lost 5 bases and the V segment lost 6 bases, leaving 9 bases of the junction unmatched. The germline gives CDR1 MNHEY, CDR2 SVGAGI. CDR3 length equals 15 residues. CDR3 region: CASRSNRGLKDTQYF. The CDR3 bases are TGTGCCAGCAGATCAAACAGGGGGCTGAAAGATACGCAGTATTTT.

This clonotype was detected a few times. The gene calls are TRBV6-1 and TRBJ1-1; maybe TRBD1 (6 bases). Trimming took off 6 bases at V and 0 bases at J, with 8 bases between the two ends. The CDR3 covers 13 residues. Per germline, CDR1 MNHNS and CDR2 SASEGT. CDR3 in amino acids: CASRRGVNTEAFF. Here the CDR3 DNA reads TGTGCCAGCAGGAGGGGGGTGAACACTGAAGCTTTCTTT.

The chain carries TRBV7-2 and TRBJ2-2, with TRBD2 identical over 11 bases. The CDR3 spans 17 residues. Looked up from germline, CDR1 is SGHTA and CDR2 is FQGNSA. J gave up 1 base and V 1 base, and 2 bases lay outside the gene matches. The CDR3 DNA reads TGTGCCAGCAGCTTAGTAGCGGGGGGGTTGAACACCGGGGAGCTGTTTTTT. Translating it yields CASSLVAGGLNTGELFF.

This clonotype was seen a few times. The V gene is TRBV4-2, the J gene TRBJ2-2; TRBD1 matches at 8 bases. Trimming at V came to 6 bases and at J to 3 bases, leaving 6 bases not matched to a gene. Germline-derived CDR1 and CDR2 are LGHNA and YNFKEQ. The CDR3 is made up of 15 amino acids. The CDR3 reads CASRGTGGYTGELFF. The CDR3 bases are TGTGCCAGCAGGGGGACAGGCGGGTACACCGGGGAGCTGTTTTTT.

The V and J genes are TRBV4-3 and TRBJ1-1; TRBD1 might be the D (5 bases). The germline V gene encodes CDR1 LGHNA and CDR2 YSLEER. The CDR3 loop spans 14 amino acids. V lost 4 bases to trimming and J lost 0 bases, with 9 bases between them. The CDR3, as DNA: TGCGCCAGCAGCCGTGAAGGGGTGAACACTGAAGCTTTCTTT. This encodes CASSREGVNTEAFF.